The rows below give T cell receptor beta chains drawn from one sample of a study of T-cell memory formation after mild COVID-19. TCRdb analysed the 5' RACE reads with MiXCR anew, one entry per CDR3 protein. The sample records roughly 68,000 distinct CDR3 sequences, about a sixth being singletons. Sequenced sample: PBMCs or a T cell subset sorted from them (not recorded which). The receptors originated from an adult woman who had mild COVID-19 (a few samples of this study predate the infection). Cell type and time point are not known. The conserved cysteine and the conserved F or W are not part of the CDR3 here. Size tells how often a clone was seen (once, few, many) or the class of an expanded clone, and some rows leave it out.

CDR3aa: ASSQELSGAYYEQY
j_gene: TRBJ2-7
v_gene: TRBV4-2
abundance: NA

CDR3aa: ASSPHEASGSREQY
j_gene: TRBJ2-7
v_gene: TRBV4-2
abundance: many

CDR3aa: ASSLGFITSYEQY
j_gene: TRBJ2-7
v_gene: TRBV7-8
abundance: few

CDR3aa: ASSQDRGVYNEQF
j_gene: TRBJ2-1
v_gene: TRBV4-3
abundance: many

CDR3aa: SARDPESGLTNIQY
j_gene: TRBJ2-4
v_gene: TRBV20-1
abundance: NA

CDR3aa: ASSYSQGANEQY
j_gene: TRBJ2-7
v_gene: TRBV6-5
abundance: NA

CDR3aa: ASRGTGYNEQF
j_gene: TRBJ2-1
v_gene: TRBV6-5
abundance: few

CDR3aa: ASSLSREDTDTQY
j_gene: TRBJ2-3
v_gene: TRBV4-1
abundance: few

CDR3aa: ASSMVTHSGSYEQY
j_gene: TRBJ2-7
v_gene: TRBV19
abundance: many

CDR3aa: ASSFRGQRLTGELF
j_gene: TRBJ2-2
v_gene: TRBV5-6
abundance: NA

CDR3aa: ASSLKGSETSGGADEQF
j_gene: TRBJ2-1
v_gene: TRBV5-1
abundance: few

CDR3aa: ASSTGTENTGELF
j_gene: TRBJ2-2
v_gene: TRBV3-1
abundance: many

CDR3aa: ASSFVRGGGPDTQY
j_gene: TRBJ2-3
v_gene: TRBV7-9
abundance: NA

CDR3aa: ASSPWSGDTGELF
j_gene: TRBJ2-2
v_gene: TRBV7-9
abundance: NA

CDR3aa: AISEGQETQY
j_gene: TRBJ2-5
v_gene: TRBV10-3
abundance: few

CDR3aa: ASSQAITKGEQY
j_gene: TRBJ2-7
v_gene: TRBV4-1
abundance: many

CDR3aa: AVGGTEAF
j_gene: TRBJ1-1
v_gene: TRBV19
abundance: few

CDR3aa: ATSDSVGSEQF
j_gene: TRBJ2-1
v_gene: TRBV24-1
abundance: few

CDR3aa: SVFSPGSYEQY
j_gene: TRBJ2-7
v_gene: TRBV29-1
abundance: few

CDR3aa: SVVDFVYSTDTQY
j_gene: TRBJ2-3
v_gene: TRBV29-1
abundance: many

CDR3aa: SAISYRDEAF
j_gene: TRBJ1-1
v_gene: TRBV20-1
abundance: few